This T cell receptor beta chain stems from a study of CD8 T cells in Susac syndrome. Through negative isolation, CD4+ and CD8+ T cells were obtained, while TEMRA cells were enriched using FACS. Roughly 0.45 to 1 ug RNA was reverse transcribed with random hexamers. TCRdb redid the calling of the immunoSEQ multiplex PCR reads with MiXCR, one entry per CDR3 protein. Here the sample spans around 130,000 distinct CDR3 sequences, about 95% being singletons. Input material: CD4+ T cells from PBMCs. This TCR was recovered from a human donor with multiple sclerosis.

CDR3 sequence (DNA): TGCACCACAAAGTCAACAGATACGCAGTATTTT. Translating gives CTTKSTDTQYF. This chain connects TRBV20-1 to TRBJ2-3, with D unresolved. The CDR3 has 11 amino acids. CDR1 and CDR2 from the germline V gene are DFQATT and SNEGSKA (reference sequence).